The 15 T cell receptor beta chains below were found in one sample sequenced in a study of post-analysis software for immune sequencing data. Their antigens are not known. Study results and limitations: With TRBV5-6, TRBV5-1 and TRBV20-1 included, several TRBV segments were more frequent in patients than in controls.

Each TCR beta cDNA library carried unique molecular identifiers. TCRdb redid the calling of the PCR reads with MiXCR, one entry per CDR3 protein. This sample has 450,000 or so distinct CDR3 sequences, with roughly 45% found just once. Source material: blood. The receptors derive from a girl aged 10 to 17 with multiple sclerosis.

A word on this clonotype: Mismatch with germline at one junction end may stem from a read error. This sequence joins TRBV4-1 and TRBJ1-2; D might be TRBD1 (6 bases). Germline assignment: CDR1 MGHRA and CDR2 YSYEKL. The length of the CDR3 is 13 residues. CDR3 DNA: TGCGCCAGCAGCCGAGAAAGGGGGTATGACTACACCTTC. Amino acid sequence: CASSRERGYDYTF.

The V and J genes are TRBV5-1 and TRBJ2-7; 7 nucleotides line up with TRBD1. J lost 5 bases, V lost 2 bases, and 4 bases had no gene match. Per the germline V gene, CDR1 is SGHRS and CDR2 is YFSETQ. CDR3 size: 13 residues. CDR3 sequence reads: CASSLTGVDEQYF. The CDR3 bases are TGCGCCAGCAGCTTAACAGGGGTCGACGAGCAGTACTTC.

This clonotype was picked up a small number of times. V is TRBV30 and J is TRBJ2-1; possible D gene TRBD2, 6 bases. V lost 2 bases and J lost 5, with 13 bases in between. The CDR3 loop spans 14 amino acids. Germline assignment: CDR1 GTSNPN and CDR2 SVGIG (reference sequence). The CDR3 region is CAWSFGGFNNEQFF. CDR3 sequence (DNA): TGTGCCTGGAGTTTCGGGGGTTTCAACAATGAGCAGTTCTTC. Complete variable domain (other parts from reference TRBV30 and TRBJ2-1): SQTIHQWPATLVQPVGSPLSLECTVEGTSNPNLYWYRQAAGRGLQLLFYSVGIGQISSEVPQNLSASRPQDRQFILSSKKLLLSDSGFYLCAWSFGGFNNEQFFGPGTRLTVL.

V usage is TRBV19 and J usage is TRBJ1-2; D not certain. CDR3 length: 14 amino acids. The V end lost 8 bases, the J end lost 4 bases, and 17 bases lay between the germline ends. Per the germline V gene, CDR1 is LNHDA and CDR2 is SQIVND (reference sequence). DNA for the CDR3: TGTGCCAGTGGTAATCAGATCTCTGGCTATGGCTACACCTTC. Amino acid sequence: CASGNQISGYGYTF. The full variable domain, rest sourced from reference TRBV19 and TRBJ1-2, is DGGITQSPKYLFRKEGQNVTLSCEQNLNHDAMYWYRQDPGQGLRLIYYSQIVNDFQKGDIAEGYSVSREKKESFPLTVTSAQKNPTAFYLCASGNQISGYGYTFGSGTRLTVV.

The chain carries TRBV4-1 and TRBJ2-7, with TRBD2 matching over 7 bases. The CDR3 sequence is 16 residues long. V lost 1 base to trimming and J lost 12 bases; unmatched junction nucleotides: 18. Germline CDR1 and CDR2: MGHRA and YSYEKL. CDR3 sequence: CASSQVGGRLVETRYF. In DNA, the CDR3 is TGCGCCAGCAGCCAAGTGGGGGGGAGACTAGTGGAGACCCGGTACTTC.

This clonotype was detected a few times. One junction end disagrees with the germline gene, perhaps due to a read error. The CDR3 loop is CASSLALDRDYEQYF. The DNA of the CDR3 is TGTGCTAGCAGCTTAGCTCTTGACAGGGACTACGAGCAGTACTTC. The rearrangement joins TRBV7-7 to TRBJ2-7, with 7 bases identical to TRBD1. The CDR3 runs to 15 residues. Germline loops: CDR1 SSHAT, CDR2 FNYEAQ (reference sequence).

Concerning this clonotype: At one of its ends the junction is not consistent with the germline gene, which may arise from a read error. The J gene is TRBJ2-1, the V gene TRBV15; 7 nucleotides match TRBD1. Germline CDR1 reads LNHNV; CDR2 reads YYDKDF (reference sequence). This CDR3 is 15 amino acids long. The CDR3 DNA follows: TGTGCCACCAGCAAGAGGACAGGTGATTACAATGAACAGTTCTTC. Its translation: CATSKRTGDYNEQFF.

This clonotype has more than one count but fewer than ten. The CDR3 DNA reads TGTGCCAGCAGCACACCGACTAGCGGGAGAACAGATACGCAGTATTTT. This sequence encodes CASSTPTSGRTDTQYF. The chain is built from TRBV7-8 and TRBJ2-3; 12 positions match TRBD2. Per germline, CDR1 SGHVS and CDR2 FQNEAQ. The CDR3 is 16 amino acids. V shed 5 bases and J 3 bases; nucleotides not matched to a gene: 6.

The chain has TRBV4-3 and TRBJ2-3, with TRBD2 identical over 7 bases. The V gene end was trimmed by 0 bases and the J gene end by 2 bases; junction bases not matched to a gene: 5. Germline CDR1 is LGHNA and CDR2 is YSLEER. CDR3 length: 16 residues. CDR3 amino acids: CASSQEPAGITDTQYF. Written as DNA, the CDR3 is TGCGCCAGCAGCCAAGAGCCAGCGGGAATCACAGATACGCAGTATTTT.

The chain recombines TRBV27 with TRBJ2-1; D remains unclear. The CDR3 has 17 residues. V lost 4 bases and J lost 4, with 20 bases in between. Germline CDR1 and CDR2: MNHEY and SMNVEV (reference sequence). The CDR3 DNA sequence: TGTGCCAGCAGTTCCCCCACTAACATCATCCGGTACAATGAGCAGTTCTTC. Its protein is CASSSPTNIIRYNEQFF.

The V call is TRBV7-9, the J call TRBJ2-7; 11 bases align to TRBD1. Unmatched junction bases numbered 13, after V lost 6 bases and J lost 3 bases. The CDR3 contains 17 residues. CDR1 is SEHNR, CDR2 FQNEAQ, per germline (reference sequence). As DNA, the CDR3 is TGTGCCAGCAGTCCCAGCGGGGGACAGGGGGATGACTACGAGCAGTACTTC. Protein: CASSPSGGQGDDYEQYF.

This clonotype was seen a handful of times. The V gene is TRBV12-3 or TRBV12-4, the J gene TRBJ2-3; D is perhaps TRBD1 (6 bases). Trimming pared 6 bases from V and 2 bases from J, leaving 18 bases between. The CDR3 contains 16 residues. As DNA, the CDR3 is TGTGCCAGCAGCAACAGGGTTAGTGGGTACACAGATACGCAGTATTTT. It translates to CASSNRVSGYTDTQYF.

This clonotype was seen more than once but under ten times. V usage is TRBV11-2 and J usage is TRBJ2-1; D is tentatively TRBD1 or TRBD2 (6 bases each). The germline V gene has CDR1 SGHAT and CDR2 FQNNGV. Trimming stripped 2 bases from V and 8 bases from J, with 13 bases between. The CDR3 runs 14 residues. CDR3 residues: CASSLRGVMDEQFF. The DNA for the CDR3 is TGTGCCAGCAGCTTAAGGGGGGTTATGGATGAGCAGTTCTTC.

The rearrangement joins TRBV3-1 to TRBJ2-5; TRBD2 matches 14 bases. The junction had 0 bases not matched to a gene; V was cut back by 1 base and J by 2 bases. The CDR3 has 16 residues. Germline CDR1 reads LGHDT; CDR2 reads YNNKEL (reference sequence). CDR3 nucleotides: TGTGCCAGCAGCCAAGGACTAGCGGGAGGGCAAGAGACCCAGTACTTC. Amino acids: CASSQGLAGGQETQYF.

Many counts were recorded for this clonotype. This may be a read error, as it is one base from a much larger clone. This chain uses TRBV28 with TRBJ2-7, with D possibly matching TRBD1 (6 bases). Germline V gene sequence: CDR1 MDHEN, CDR2 SYDVKM. This CDR3 is built from 11 residues. The germline V and J ends were trimmed by 6 bases and 3 bases, with 6 bases remaining between them. Here the CDR3 reads CASRDSYEQYF. The CDR3 region has the DNA TGTGCCAGCAGGGACAGCTACGAGCAGTACTTC.